What follows is one TCR beta chain and its context. This clonotype has just a few counts. This clone's antigen is unknown. Per-nucleotide qualities are absent, and no much larger clonotype sits a single base away. CDR1 and CDR2, looked up from the germline V gene, are SGHTA and FQGNSA. The junction shows trimming of 1 base on V and 3 bases on J, plus 13 bases between the germline ends. Counted from cysteine to phenylalanine, this CDR3 has 15 amino acids. The sequence is cut down to CDR3 DNA, 45 bases in frame from base 1. TCRdb records Illumina HiSeq 1500 as the sequencer. TCRdb cleaned the public reads at Q25 with fastp, built clones with MiXCR and kept in-frame beta chains. Here each entry gathers all rows of one CDR3 protein and keeps the most common genes and DNA. The sample contains approximately 590,000 distinct CDR3 sequences, around two fifths of them found a single time. 48% of the sample is in the top ten clones.

The data are from a study of T cell repertoires in cytomegalovirus infection (dated by TCRdb to the late 2010s). The study in broad terms: Peptide stimulations targeted recently identified HLA-C-restricted CMV epitopes, whose presentation resists viral immunomodulation, together with well-studied HLA-B-restricted epitopes. Because public TCR beta signatures pointed to carriage of CMV infection together with the matching HLA type, the HLA type of each donor mattered for the analysis.

Per the publication, the treatment or condition label means: in vitro stimulation with specific CMV peptide epitopes to enrich CMV-specific T cells. On the study overall, not on this receptor specifically: Cumulative frequency of public TCR beta family members discriminated carriers of CMV infection plus the relevant HLA type in this cohort and an independent 352-donor cohort. The ex vivo response was dominated by HLA-C-restricted CMV-specific TCR beta clonotypes, which also provided the single most frequent clonotype in two of eight donors.

Sequencing used cultured PBMCs, obtained from culture after CMV antigen stimulation. The rearrangement joined TRBV7-2 to TRBJ2-7; 6 matching bases give a weak D call of TRBD2. The source of this sequence is a human donor in good health (CMV status not recorded). Some clones in this sample may be carry-over from other donors' samples. The CDR3 loop reads CASSLGGSGDYEQYF. The DNA sequence is TGTGCCAGCAGCTTAGGGGGTAGCGGCGACTACGAGCAGTACTTC.